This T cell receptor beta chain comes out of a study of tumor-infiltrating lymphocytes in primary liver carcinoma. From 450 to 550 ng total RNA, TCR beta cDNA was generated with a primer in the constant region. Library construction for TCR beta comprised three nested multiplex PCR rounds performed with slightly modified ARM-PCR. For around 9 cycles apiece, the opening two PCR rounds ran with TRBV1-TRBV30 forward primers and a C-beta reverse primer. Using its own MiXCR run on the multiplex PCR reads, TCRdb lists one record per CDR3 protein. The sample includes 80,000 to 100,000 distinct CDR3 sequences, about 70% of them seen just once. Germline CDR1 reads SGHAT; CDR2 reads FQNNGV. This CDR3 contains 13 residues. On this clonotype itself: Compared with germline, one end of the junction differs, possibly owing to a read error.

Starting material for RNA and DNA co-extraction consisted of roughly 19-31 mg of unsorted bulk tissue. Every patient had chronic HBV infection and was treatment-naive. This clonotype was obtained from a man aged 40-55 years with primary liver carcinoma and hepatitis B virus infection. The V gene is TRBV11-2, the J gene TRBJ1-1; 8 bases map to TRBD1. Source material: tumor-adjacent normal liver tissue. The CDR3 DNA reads TGTCCCAGCAGTACGACAGGGGACATTGAAGCTTTCTTT. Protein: CPSSTTGDIEAFF.